The T cell receptor (beta chain) under discussion was sequenced for a study of cytomegalovirus exposure and HLA in healthy donors. Across the study: Of over 300 genotyped donors, around 76% clustered with self-reported Caucasian donors. Points from the study as a whole: The likely origin of a cluster of highly shared sequence variants was a sequencing artifact. Later work associated roughly 15,000 TCR beta sequences with HLA alleles at 0.05 false discovery rate.

Healthy bone marrow donors formed the donor group. Primers for the PCR totalled 60 Vbeta and 13 Jbeta. Sequencing was performed with immunoSEQ multiplex PCR; in TCRdb, only in-frame clones are kept and a portion is missing. The top ten clones hold 7.6% of a sample with tens of thousands of clones, 65% to 70% of them seen once. The CDR3 consists of 17 residues. The J segment lost 4 bases and the V segment lost 4 bases, leaving 11 bases of the junction unmatched. Per the germline V gene, CDR1 is SGHRS and CDR2 is YFSETQ. A note on this clone: Antigen unknown.

This sequence joins TRBV5-1 and TRBJ1-4, with 9 bases that match TRBD1. The origin of this receptor is a man aged 40-50 years in good health and CMV-seropositive. The specimen sequenced was PBMCs. CDR3 protein: CASSLSPGTGSNEKLFF. The DNA of the CDR3 is TGCGCCAGCAGCCTAAGTCCTGGGACAGGGAGTAATGAAAAACTGTTTTTT.